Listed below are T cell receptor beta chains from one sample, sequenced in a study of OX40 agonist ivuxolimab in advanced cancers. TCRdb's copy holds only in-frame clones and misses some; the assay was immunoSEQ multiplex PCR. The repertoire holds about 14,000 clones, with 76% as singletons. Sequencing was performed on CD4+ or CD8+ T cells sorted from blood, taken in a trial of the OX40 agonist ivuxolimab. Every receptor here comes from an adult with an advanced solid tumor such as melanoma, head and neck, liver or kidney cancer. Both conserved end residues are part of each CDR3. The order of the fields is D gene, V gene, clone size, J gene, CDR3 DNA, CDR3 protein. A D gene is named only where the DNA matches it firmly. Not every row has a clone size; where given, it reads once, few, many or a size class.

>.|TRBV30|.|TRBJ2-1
TGTGCCTGGAGTGTAATGGGCGGAGACAATGAGCAGTTCTTC
CAWSVMGGDNEQFF
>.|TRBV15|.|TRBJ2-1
TGTGCCACCAGCAGAGGCAGGGATTCCTACAATGAGCAGTTCTTC
CATSRGRDSYNEQFF
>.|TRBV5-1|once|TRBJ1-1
TGCGCCAGCAGCTTGTCGGCGGTGAACACTGAAGCTTTCTTT
CASSLSAVNTEAFF
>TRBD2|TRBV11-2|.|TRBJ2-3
TGTGCCAGCAGCGCCCGTTCCCAGCGGGGGGCGGTAGATACGCAGTATTTT
CASSARSQRGAVDTQYF
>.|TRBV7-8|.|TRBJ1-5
TGTGCCAGCAGCCGAAACATAATCGTGGACAGAAATCAGCCCCAGCATTTT
CASSRNIIVDRNQPQHF
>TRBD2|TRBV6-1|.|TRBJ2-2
TGTGCCAGCAGGCCAGGGACTACGAACACCGGGGAGCTGTTTTTT
CASRPGTTNTGELFF
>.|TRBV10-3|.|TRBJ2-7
TGTGCCGCCAGGGACTCTCCTCAGGACGAGCAGTACTTC
CAARDSPQDEQYF
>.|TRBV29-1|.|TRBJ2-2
TGCAGCGTTTCCCGGGACACCGTCTACACCGGGGAGCTGTTTTTT
CSVSRDTVYTGELFF
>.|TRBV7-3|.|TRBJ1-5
TGTGCCAGCATCGACCGGGGCGACTATAGCAATCAGCCCCAGCATTTT
CASIDRGDYSNQPQHF
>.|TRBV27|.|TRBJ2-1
TGTGCCAGCAGTTTGGGCGGCGGTGGCCACAATGAGCAGTTCTTC
CASSLGGGGHNEQFF
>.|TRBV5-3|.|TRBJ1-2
TGTGCCAGAAGCTTGATGGCGGACCGACCTGGCACGAGTAACTATGGCTACACCTTC
CARSLMADRPGTSNYGYTF
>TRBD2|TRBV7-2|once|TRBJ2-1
TGTGCCAGCAGCTTTGGTAGCGGGGGGTACAATGAGCAGTTCTTC
CASSFGSGGYNEQFF
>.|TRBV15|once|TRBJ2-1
TGTGCCACCCGGGGGAATTCCTACAATGAGCAGTTCTTC
CATRGNSYNEQFF
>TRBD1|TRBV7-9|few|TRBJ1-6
TGTGCCAGCAGCCCCAGGGGGCAGAATTCACCCCTCCACTTT
CASSPRGQNSPLHF
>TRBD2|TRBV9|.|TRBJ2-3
TGTGCCAGCAGCGGCACCGGGGGGGCGAGCACAGATACGCAGTATTTT
CASSGTGGASTDTQYF
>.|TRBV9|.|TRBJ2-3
TGTGCCAGCAGCGTAGGCCAGGGCGAAGATACGCAGTATTTT
CASSVGQGEDTQYF
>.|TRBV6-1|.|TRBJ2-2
TGTGCCAGCAGTGAACTTAGTTACACCGGGGAGCTGTTTTTT
CASSELSYTGELFF
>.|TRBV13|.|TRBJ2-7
TGTGCCAGCAGCTTAGGCCACCGGGACGAGCAGTACTTC
CASSLGHRDEQYF
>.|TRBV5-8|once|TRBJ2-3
TGTGCCAGCAGCTTGGGGCAGGGGAGCACAGATACGCAGTATTTT
CASSLGQGSTDTQYF
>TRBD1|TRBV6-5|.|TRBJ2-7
TGTGCCAGCACAAAGTCAGGGGGTAGGCTGGGTGAGCAGTACTTC
CASTKSGGRLGEQYF
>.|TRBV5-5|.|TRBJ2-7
TGTGCCAGCAGCTTGGACTTCCCCTACGAGCAGTACTTC
CASSLDFPYEQYF
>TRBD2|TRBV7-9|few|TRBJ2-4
TGTGCCAGCAGCCCCGGGGGAGGGTTTGAGGAAAACATTCAGTACTTC
CASSPGGGFEENIQYF
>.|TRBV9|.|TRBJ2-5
TGTGCCAGCAGCGTAGGATGGGGCGGGGAAGAGACCCAGTACTTC
CASSVGWGGEETQYF
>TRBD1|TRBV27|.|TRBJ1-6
TGTGCCAGCAGTACCTACGGGACAGTTTGGAATTCACCCCTCCACTTT
CASSTYGTVWNSPLHF
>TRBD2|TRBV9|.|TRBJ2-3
TGTGCCAGCAGCGGCGGGGGGGCCAAAGATACGCAGTATTTT
CASSGGGAKDTQYF
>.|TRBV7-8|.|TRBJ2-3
TGTGCCAGCAGCTTTGCAGATACGCAGTATTTT
CASSFADTQYF
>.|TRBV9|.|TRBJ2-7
TGTGCCAGCAGCACAACAGGGTCCCACTACGAGCAGTACTTC
CASSTTGSHYEQYF
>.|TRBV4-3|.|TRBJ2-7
TGCGCCAGCAGCCAAGATGGTGGTGGCGAGCAGTACTTC
CASSQDGGGEQYF
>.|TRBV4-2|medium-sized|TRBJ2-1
TGTGCCAGCAGCCTAAACAGGAATGAGCAGTTCTTC
CASSLNRNEQFF
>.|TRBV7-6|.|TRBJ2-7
TGTGCCAGCAGTCCTGAGCAGGGCCTTCAATACGAGCAGTACTTC
CASSPEQGLQYEQYF
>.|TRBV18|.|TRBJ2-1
TGTGCCAGCTCCCCAGGCGACCCTAGGGATGAGCAGTTCTTC
CASSPGDPRDEQFF
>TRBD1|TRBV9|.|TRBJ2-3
TGTGCCAGCAGCGTAGATCCGGGGACAGGGGGCTGGACAGATACGCAGTATTTT
CASSVDPGTGGWTDTQYF
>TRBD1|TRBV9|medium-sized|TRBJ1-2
TGTGCCAGCAGCACCCGGGACAGCTTTAACTATGGCTACACCTTC
CASSTRDSFNYGYTF
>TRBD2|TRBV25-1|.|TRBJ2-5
TGTGCCAGCAGTTCTGGGACTAGCGGGAAGACCCAGTACTTC
CASSSGTSGKTQYF
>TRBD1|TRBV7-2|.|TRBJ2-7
TGTGCCAGCAGCCCGGAATGGGGGACAGTCTCCTACGAGCAGTACTTC
CASSPEWGTVSYEQYF
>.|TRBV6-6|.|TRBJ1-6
TGTGCCAGCAGTTACTCCACTACCGGGTCACCCCTCCACTTT
CASSYSTTGSPLHF
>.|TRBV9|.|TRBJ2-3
TGTGCCAGCAGCGTAGAAGGAGGAAAGGATACGCAGTATTTT
CASSVEGGKDTQYF
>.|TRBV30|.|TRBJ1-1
TGTGCCTGGAGTGTACGGCTCGTCGTGGGGGCTTTCTTT
CAWSVRLVVGAFF
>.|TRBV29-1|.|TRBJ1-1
TGCAGCGTTGAAGGACCCAGGGAAGGGGACACTGAAGCTTTCTTT
CSVEGPREGDTEAFF
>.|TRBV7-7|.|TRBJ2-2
TGTGCTAGCAGCTTAGCGCAGTACACCGGGGAGCTGTTTTTT
CASSLAQYTGELFF
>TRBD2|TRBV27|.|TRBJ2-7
TGTGCCAGCAGGGGAGGGTTTCTCTCCGAGCAGTACTTC
CASRGGFLSEQYF
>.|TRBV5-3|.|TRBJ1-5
TGTGCCAGAAGCTTACTTAGGGGTAATCAGCCCCAGCATTTT
CARSLLRGNQPQHF
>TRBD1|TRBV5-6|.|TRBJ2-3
TGTGCCAGCAGCTCCGGGACAGGGATACGGGATACGCAGTATTTT
CASSSGTGIRDTQYF
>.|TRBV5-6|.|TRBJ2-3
TGTGCCAGCAGCCCCTCGGGTTATGCGGGTACGCAGTATTTT
CASSPSGYAGTQYF
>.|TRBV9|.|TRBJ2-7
TGTGCCAGCAGCGAGGGTAGCAGGGCAACCCACGAGCAGTACTTC
CASSEGSRATHEQYF